This T cell receptor beta chain was captured in a study of cytotoxic CD8 clonotypes in ibrutinib-treated CLL. Study context: Patient counts were over 9 relapsed/refractory, approximately 15 treatment-naive and fewer than 18 IGHV unmutated. By median approximately 63 months, around twelve had progressed and approximately 14 stayed remitted; responses had been 2 complete and around 25 partial. Response samples were taken after a median of approximately 11 months on treatment, range 6 to 36. Regarding the study as a whole: Baseline levels of clonality went above those of age-matched healthy donors and moved with circulating CD8+ T-cell counts.

This clone was recorded a few times. The antigen remains undetermined. CDR3 length equals 12 residues. Germline values: CDR1 SEHNR, CDR2 FQNEAQ (reference sequence). Trimming took off 5 bases at V and 5 bases at J, with 9 bases between the two ends. This table comes from immunoSEQ multiplex PCR, and its TCRdb copy is limited to in-frame clones, with some not included. In the table there are approximately 15,000 clones, 70% to 90% of which are singletons. The TCR was taken from a human donor with chronic lymphocytic leukemia. Specimen: PBMCs, collected before ibrutinib treatment. V and J are TRBV7-9 and TRBJ1-1; no clear D. CDR3 loop: CASSPAGTEAFF. CDR3 nucleotides: TGTGCCAGCAGCCCCGCCGGGACTGAAGCTTTCTTT.